Presented here are 18 T cell receptor beta chains from one specimen sequenced in a study of T cell changes during pregnancy in multiple sclerosis. Profiling relied on immunoSEQ multiplex PCR, and the TCRdb table lists in-frame clones only, not all of them. Of some 54,000 clones in the sample, around 93% are singletons; the top ten hold less than 2%. The starting material was peripheral blood, obtained after pregnancy. Receptors were obtained from a female donor with multiple sclerosis, enrolled in a pregnancy study.

This chain uses TRBV18 with TRBJ1-1, with 7 bases that match TRBD1. The CDR3 is made up of 13 amino acids. Germline V gene sequence: CDR1 KGHSH, CDR2 LQKENI. With 1 base clipped from V and 8 bases from J, the junction kept 4 bases outside the gene matches. The CDR3 region has the DNA TGTGCCAGCTCACCACAAAGACAGGGAGAAGCTTTCTTT. Residues: CASSPQRQGEAFF.

This chain uses TRBV27 with TRBJ2-7; 7 bases are shared with TRBD1. CDR1 and CDR2 from the germline V gene are MNHEY and SMNVEV (reference sequence). The V segment lost 4 bases and the J segment 2 bases; nucleotides outside the gene matches: 5. The CDR3 is 14 residues long. The CDR3 DNA reads TGTGCCAGCAGTTCCCGGGACAGAGCCTACGAGCAGTACTTC. Translated, it gives CASSSRDRAYEQYF.

The CDR3 bases are TGTGCCAGCAGTGAAGGTACGGGGACCTACGAGCAGTACTTC. Amino acid sequence: CASSEGTGTYEQYF. The genes are TRBV2 and TRBJ2-7, with TRBD2 as a possible D gene (5 bases). Deletions cut 1 base from V and 2 bases from J, with 9 bases between. CDR1 and CDR2 (germline): SNHLY, FYNNEI. The CDR3 is 14 residues long. The entire variable domain, with the rest obtained from reference TRBV2 and TRBJ2-7, is as follows: EPEVTQTPSHQVTQMGQEVILRCVPISNHLYFYWYRQILGQKVEFLVSFYNNEISEKSEIFDDQFSVERPDGSNFTLKIRSTKLEDSAMYFCASSEGTGTYEQYFGPGTRLTVT.

The chain recombines TRBV5-1 with TRBJ2-3, with D perhaps matching TRBD1 (5 bases). There are 15 residues in the CDR3. Germline CDR1 SGHRS, CDR2 YFSETQ. The V gene lost 4 bases and the J gene lost 0 bases, with 12 bases spanning the gap. CDR3 bases: TGCGCCAGCAGCCTTGACAGACCAAGCACAGATACGCAGTATTTT. Amino acid sequence: CASSLDRPSTDTQYF.

The chain couples TRBV9 to TRBJ1-1; D is unclear. Germline V lookup: CDR1 SGDLS, CDR2 YYNGEE. Trimming cost V 4 bases and J 8 bases, with 9 bases left between them. The CDR3 contains 11 residues. The CDR3 here is CASSLDKEAFF. CDR3 bases: TGTGCCAGCAGCCTAGACAAGGAAGCTTTCTTT.

The genes are TRBV14 and TRBJ2-5; 12 bases match TRBD2. V lost 0 bases, J lost 5 bases, and 7 bases stayed unmatched. The CDR3 runs 17 residues. The germline V gene encodes CDR1 SGHDN and CDR2 FVKESK. As DNA, the CDR3 is TGTGCCAGCAGCCAAGATCTCCTAGCGGGAGGGCCTGAGACCCAGTACTTC. This translates into CASSQDLLAGGPETQYF.

The J gene is TRBJ1-2, the V gene TRBV7-9, with D unresolved. The germline gives CDR1 SEHNR, CDR2 FQNEAQ (reference sequence). Trimming removed 5 bases at V and 5 bases at J, with 21 bases between. This CDR3 is built from 16 residues. The DNA for the CDR3 is TGTGCCAGCAGCGAACTATCACGGCAGTCGACGTATGGCTACACCTTC. The encoded protein is CASSELSRQSTYGYTF.

The J gene is TRBJ1-6, the V gene TRBV18; 8 nucleotides agree with TRBD1. Germline V gives CDR1 KGHSH, CDR2 LQKENI. The CDR3 contains 17 residues. With 4 bases clipped from V and 7 bases from J, the junction kept 12 bases outside the gene matches. Here the CDR3 reads CASSLTRQGMENSPLHF. The CDR3 nucleotides read TGTGCCAGCTCACTTACTCGACAGGGGATGGAAAATTCACCCCTCCACTTT.

This clone was picked up one time. This chain uses TRBV7-9 with TRBJ1-1, with a weak D call TRBD1 (5 bases). The V gene lost 0 bases and the J gene lost 4 bases, with 15 bases spanning the gap. The CDR3 has 16 residues. Germline-derived CDR1 and CDR2 are SEHNR and FQNEAQ (reference sequence). The CDR3 protein is CASSLALGVGGTEAFF. The CDR3 coding sequence is TGTGCCAGCAGCTTAGCGCTAGGGGTGGGCGGCACTGAAGCTTTCTTT.

V is TRBV7-9 and J is TRBJ1-2, with 9 bases that match TRBD1. The CDR3 covers 15 residues. Germline values: CDR1 SEHNR, CDR2 FQNEAQ (reference sequence). V lost 4 bases to trimming and J lost 4 bases; unmatched junction nucleotides: 7. The CDR3 DNA is TGTGCCAGCAGCTCCCGGGACAGGGATCTCTATGGCTACACCTTC. It is translated as CASSSRDRDLYGYTF.

The CDR3 reads CSALGAGGFPGELFF. CDR3 coding DNA: TGCAGCGCGTTGGGGGCGGGAGGGTTCCCCGGGGAGCTGTTTTTT. This chain connects TRBV29-1 to TRBJ2-2; the match to TRBD2 covers 9 bases. The CDR3 consists of 15 residues. Germline V gene data show CDR1 as SQVTM and CDR2 as ANQGSEA. Trimming at V came to 7 bases and at J to 6 bases, leaving 12 bases not matched to a gene.

V usage is TRBV4-2 and J usage is TRBJ2-1; D is unclear. With 4 bases removed from V and 6 bases from J, the gap between germline ends came to 7 bases. CDR3 size: 12 residues. Germline V gene sequence: CDR1 LGHNA, CDR2 YNFKEQ. This chain's CDR3 is CASSPRANEQFF. In DNA form, the CDR3 reads TGTGCCAGCAGCCCACGCGCCAATGAGCAGTTCTTC.

J is TRBJ1-1 and V is TRBV27; 8 positions match TRBD1. CDR1 is MNHEY, CDR2 SMNVEV, per germline (reference sequence). Unmatched junction bases numbered 6, after V lost 8 bases and J lost 10 bases. The CDR3 is 11 residues long. The CDR3 loop reads CASPLQGGAFF. The CDR3, as DNA: TGTGCCAGCCCGTTACAGGGGGGAGCTTTCTTT.

V gene TRBV11-2 combines with J gene TRBJ2-3, with D unresolved. In germline, CDR1 is SGHAT, CDR2 FQNNGV. This CDR3 comprises 13 residues. V was shortened by 2 bases and J by 4 bases, with 7 bases between the two germline ends. In DNA, the CDR3 is TGTGCCAGCAGCTTAAGAGGATCAGATACGCAGTATTTT. Its translation is CASSLRGSDTQYF.

The chain uses TRBV18 and TRBJ2-5; 7 bases match TRBD1. This CDR3 is 15 amino acids long. Germline V gene lookup returns CDR1 KGHSH and CDR2 LQKENI. V dropped 5 bases and J dropped 5; count of bases not matched to a gene: 11. Written as DNA, the CDR3 is TGTGCCAGCTCAGCTTCAAGACAGGGCAGGGAGACCCAGTACTTC. Protein product: CASSASRQGRETQYF.

V and J are TRBV7-9 and TRBJ1-2; the match to TRBD1 covers 7 bases. Looked up from germline, CDR1 is SEHNR and CDR2 is FQNEAQ (reference sequence). V shed 0 bases and J 2 bases; nucleotides not matched to a gene: 0. The length of the CDR3 is 14 residues. CDR3 residues: CASSLATGNYGYTF. In nucleotides, the CDR3 is TGTGCCAGCAGCTTAGCGACAGGGAACTATGGCTACACCTTC.

The gene calls are TRBV7-2 and TRBJ1-5; D is ambiguous. Germline CDR1 is SGHTA and CDR2 is FQGNSA. Trimming removed 1 base from V and 5 bases from J, with 6 bases in between. The CDR3 covers 13 residues. The CDR3 DNA follows: TGTGCCAGCAGCTTAGAATTCTATCAGCCCCAGCATTTT. Translating gives CASSLEFYQPQHF.

CDR3 in amino acids: CASSVGPRALAEETQYF. In nucleotides, the CDR3 is TGTGCCAGCAGCGTTGGCCCTAGAGCACTAGCGGAAGAGACCCAGTACTTC. V usage is TRBV9 and J usage is TRBJ2-5, with TRBD2 matching over 8 bases. Germline CDR1 and CDR2: SGDLS and YYNGEE. This CDR3 is built from 17 residues. V dropped 2 bases and J dropped 3; count of bases not matched to a gene: 12.